The rows below give T cell receptor beta chains drawn from one sample of a study of blood T cell repertoires in COVID-19. TCRdb keeps only in-frame clones here, not all; method: immunoSEQ multiplex PCR. The sample shows under 250,000 clones, roughly 82% of them seen only once. Material: peripheral blood. These receptors came from a man aged 50-59 years with active or convalescent COVID-19. Both conserved end residues are part of each CDR3. The D gene is left open where the match is weak. A clone size is listed for some rows: how often the clone was seen (once, few, many), or a class if it is expanded.

TRBJ2-7 . TRBD1 TRBV18 CASSPSPDRASEQYF TGTGCCAGCTCACCATCCCCGGACAGGGCCTCCGAGCAGTACTTC
TRBJ1-6 . . TRBV20-1 CSARGSAPLHF TGCAGTGCTAGAGGTTCCGCGCCCCTCCACTTT
TRBJ1-2 . . TRBV28 CATQHVRGWVRGYTF TGTGCCACGCAACACGTCCGGGGGTGGGTACGTGGCTACACCTTC
TRBJ2-1 . . TRBV9 CASSVGGVAHHYNEQFF TGTGCCAGCAGCGTAGGGGGGGTAGCCCACCATTACAATGAGCAGTTCTTC
TRBJ1-1 . TRBD1 TRBV18 CASSPRQGNTEAFF TGTGCCAGCTCACCCAGACAGGGCAACACTGAAGCTTTCTTT
TRBJ1-2 . TRBD1 TRBV6-5 CASSYTSGGPRGYTF TGTGCCAGCAGTTACACTTCAGGGGGCCCGCGCGGCTACACCTTC
TRBJ2-7 . . TRBV7-2 CASSGRWEAIGEQYF TGTGCCAGCAGCGGCCGATGGGAGGCTATAGGCGAGCAGTACTTC
TRBJ2-1 . . TRBV28 CASWASYNEQFF TGTGCCAGCTGGGCCTCCTACAATGAGCAGTTCTTC
TRBJ1-2 . . TRBV7-2 CASSLDWRHYGYTF TGTGCCAGCAGCTTAGATTGGAGGCACTATGGCTACACCTTC
TRBJ1-1 . . TRBV7-2 CASSFTRNTEAFF TGTGCCAGCAGCTTCACGAGGAACACTGAAGCTTTCTTT
TRBJ1-4 . . TRBV4-3 CASSQDPRVLGEKLFF TGCGCCAGCAGCCAAGACCCCAGGGTTTTGGGTGAAAAACTGTTTTTT
TRBJ2-1 . TRBD2 TRBV11-2 CASSSPFSYSGGRRDEQFF TGTGCCAGCAGCTCCCCGTTCTCCTATAGCGGGGGGCGTAGGGATGAGCAGTTCTTC
TRBJ2-5 . . TRBV12-3/TRBV12-4 CASSFEETQYF TGTGCCAGCAGTTTCGAAGAGACCCAGTACTTC
TRBJ1-1 . . TRBV11-2 CASSLSGLNTEAFF TGTGCCAGCAGCTTAAGTGGACTTAACACTGAAGCTTTCTTT
TRBJ2-7 . TRBD2 TRBV3-1/TRBV3-2 CASSSQRLAGWNEQYF TGTGCCAGCAGCTCCCAACGACTAGCGGGGTGGAACGAGCAGTACTTC
TRBJ1-1 few . TRBV5-4 CASSYTGRRGMNTEAFF TGTGCCAGCAGCTACACAGGGAGAAGGGGCATGAACACTGAAGCTTTCTTT
TRBJ2-1 . . TRBV4-3 CASSQSGRRGGEQFF TGCGCCAGCAGCCAGTCTGGGCGGAGAGGGGGTGAGCAGTTCTTC
TRBJ2-3 . . TRBV28 CASRNPRGASTDTQYF TGTGCCAGCAGAAACCCCCGGGGGGCTAGCACAGATACGCAGTATTTT
TRBJ2-3 . TRBD2 TRBV5-4 CASSGSGRARRTDTQYF TGTGCCAGCAGCGGTAGCGGGAGGGCCCGGCGCACAGATACGCAGTATTTT
TRBJ1-1 . TRBD1 TRBV18 CASSPGTGGQSGQAFF TGTGCCAGCTCACCTGGGACAGGGGGCCAGAGCGGTCAAGCTTTCTTT
TRBJ1-1 . . TRBV21-1 CASSKAKVERNTEAFF TGTGCCAGCAGCAAAGCAAAGGTGGAGAGGAACACTGAAGCTTTCTTT
TRBJ2-2 . TRBD2 TRBV5-4 CASRRAVAGFTGELFF TGTGCCAGCAGGAGAGCAGTAGCGGGGTTCACCGGGGAGCTGTTTTTT
TRBJ2-7 . TRBD2 TRBV9 CASSVAPSGSYEQYF TGTGCCAGCAGCGTAGCCCCTAGCGGGAGCTACGAGCAGTACTTC
TRBJ2-7 . TRBD1 TRBV2 CASSLSGGEQYF TGTGCCAGCAGTTTATCAGGGGGAGAGCAGTACTTC
TRBJ2-2 . TRBD1 TRBV29-1 CSERTGGRNAGELFF TGCAGCGAGCGGACAGGGGGCCGTAATGCCGGGGAGCTGTTTTTT
TRBJ2-1 . TRBD2 TRBV9 CASSPGSSGVNEQFF TGTGCCAGCAGCCCCGGGTCTAGCGGGGTCAATGAGCAGTTCTTC
TRBJ2-1 . . TRBV5-1 CASSPQGTHEQFF TGCGCCAGCAGCCCTCAGGGGACCCATGAGCAGTTCTTC
TRBJ1-2 . TRBD1 TRBV7-2 CASSLRGTDGYTF TGTGCCAGCAGCTTACGCGGGACAGATGGCTACACCTTC
TRBJ2-3 . TRBD1 TRBV30 CAWRRTGTDTQYF TGTGCCTGGAGACGGACAGGTACAGATACGCAGTATTTT
TRBJ2-1 once . TRBV27 CASSPTSYNEQFF TGTGCCAGCAGTCCGACAAGTTACAATGAGCAGTTCTTC
TRBJ2-7 . . TRBV7-2 CASSHSGLYAYEQYF TGTGCCAGCAGCCACTCGGGACTCTACGCCTACGAGCAGTACTTC
TRBJ2-1 . TRBD2 TRBV2 CASSPGLAGEQFF TGTGCCAGCAGCCCGGGACTAGCAGGCGAGCAGTTCTTC
TRBJ2-3 . . TRBV19 CASSIPGVDTQYF TGTGCCAGTAGTATCCCGGGTGTCGATACGCAGTATTTT
TRBJ1-4 . TRBD1 TRBV27 CASSLGFGTVDEKLFF TGTGCCAGCAGCTTAGGTTTCGGGACAGTCGATGAAAAACTGTTTTTT
TRBJ2-3 . TRBD2 TRBV27 CASSPTRLAGGDTQYF TGTGCCAGCAGTCCCACCCGGCTAGCGGGAGGGGATACGCAGTATTTT
TRBJ2-7 . . TRBV9 CASSVDPSSYEQYF TGTGCCAGCAGCGTAGATCCGAGTTCCTACGAGCAGTACTTC
TRBJ2-5 . TRBD1 TRBV2 CASMDRGRETQYF TGTGCCAGCATGGACAGGGGGCGGGAGACCCAGTACTTC
TRBJ2-5 . TRBD2 TRBV5-4 CASAGSGGAGETQYF TGTGCCAGCGCTGGTAGCGGGGGAGCCGGGGAGACCCAGTACTTC
TRBJ1-3 . . TRBV9 CASSVFGGSGNTIYF TGTGCCAGCAGCGTTTTTGGAGGGAGCGGAAACACCATATATTTT
TRBJ1-4 . TRBD1 TRBV7-2 CASSPDRASEKLFF TGTGCCAGCAGCCCAGACAGGGCTAGTGAAAAACTGTTTTTT
TRBJ2-2 . . TRBV5-1 CASSLRNSGNTGELFF TGCGCCAGCAGCTTAAGAAATAGCGGGAACACCGGGGAGCTGTTTTTT
TRBJ1-3 . . TRBV3-1/TRBV3-2 CASSQALRQRNTIYF TGTGCCAGCAGCCAAGCGCTGAGACAACGAAACACCATATATTTT
TRBJ2-2 . TRBD2 TRBV6-2/TRBV6-3 CASSYSRLAGGPTGELFF TGTGCCAGCAGTTACTCACGGCTAGCGGGAGGGCCCACCGGGGAGCTGTTTTTT
TRBJ1-6 few . TRBV4-3 CASSQEQGGDSPLHF TGCGCCAGCAGCCAAGAGCAGGGAGGGGATTCACCCCTCCACTTT
TRBJ1-5 . TRBD1 TRBV3-1/TRBV3-2 CASSQGRRQGDQPQHF TGTGCCAGCAGCCAAGGACGTAGGCAGGGGGATCAGCCCCAGCATTTT
TRBJ2-5 . . TRBV29-1 CSASRGSGETQYF TGCAGCGCCTCCCGGGGGTCGGGGGAGACCCAGTACTTC
TRBJ2-5 . . TRBV6-5 CASTLQQEETQYF TGTGCCAGCACCCTTCAACAGGAAGAGACCCAGTACTTC
TRBJ2-2 . TRBD1 TRBV4-3 CASSRLKTGDNAGELFF TGCGCCAGCAGCCGCCTGAAGACAGGGGATAACGCCGGGGAGCTGTTTTTT
TRBJ1-4 . TRBD1 TRBV6-5 CASSYSGQGRKLFF TGTGCCAGCAGTTACTCTGGACAGGGGAGAAAACTGTTTTTT
TRBJ1-6 . TRBD1 TRBV5-1 CASSLGEGASPLHF TGCGCCAGCAGCTTGGGCGAGGGGGCCTCACCCCTCCACTTT
TRBJ2-5 . . TRBV5-5 CASSFNLYQETQYF TGTGCCAGCAGCTTTAACTTGTACCAAGAGACCCAGTACTTC
TRBJ2-2 . . TRBV5-4 CASSPRTAPTGELFF TGTGCCAGCAGTCCCCGGACAGCACCCACCGGGGAGCTGTTTTTT
TRBJ2-3 . . TRBV5-1 CASSLLETQYF TGCGCCAGCAGCTTACTGGAGACGCAGTATTTT
TRBJ2-3 . TRBD2 TRBV7-9 CASSLEGPGGPADTQYF TGTGCCAGCAGCTTAGAGGGGCCGGGAGGGCCCGCAGATACGCAGTATTTT
TRBJ1-1 once . TRBV4-3 CASSLQGNTEAFF TGCGCCAGCAGTTTACAGGGGAACACTGAAGCTTTCTTT
TRBJ2-3 . . TRBV19 CASSIDGRATDTQYF TGTGCCAGTAGTATAGATGGCAGGGCCACAGATACGCAGTATTTT
TRBJ1-2 . . TRBV28 CASSPWRGSLSGGYTF TGTGCCAGCAGCCCCTGGAGGGGTTCCTTATCGGGGGGCTACACCTTC
TRBJ1-5 . TRBD1 TRBV18 CASSRTGVEQPQHF TGTGCCAGCTCACGGACAGGGGTAGAACAGCCCCAGCATTTT
TRBJ1-6 . . TRBV7-9 CASRGGIENSPLHF TGTGCCAGCAGGGGGGGGATAGAAAATTCACCCCTCCACTTT